This T cell receptor (beta chain) comes out of a study of fetal regulatory T cell absence and autoimmunity. Overall study context: Exocrine pancreas autoimmunity occurred in IPEX patients lacking clinical diabetes.

As for this clone: No antigen is known for it.

Broader study findings: Antigen-driven pancreatic autoimmunity before birth in IPEX was inferred from oligoclonal enrichment. Cord blood and pancreas showed broadly similar TRB gene family usage.

V trimming: 2 bases; J trimming: 8 bases; junction bases outside the gene matches: 8. Germline V gene lookup returns CDR1 GTSNPN and CDR2 SVGIG (reference sequence). The CDR3 runs to 13 residues. This was a survey-level run. Sequenced by immunoSEQ multiplex PCR; TCRdb stores in-frame clones only, minus some. The sample shows 95,000 to 100,000 clones, about two thirds of them seen only once. The sequence was obtained from a male donor with IPEX syndrome. Sequencing used pancreas tissue. The chain joins TRBV30 to TRBJ1-2, with TRBD1 matching over 7 bases. The CDR3 DNA is TGTGCCTGGAGTATGAGGGGGCCTATGGGCTACACCTTC. It specifies CAWSMRGPMGYTF.